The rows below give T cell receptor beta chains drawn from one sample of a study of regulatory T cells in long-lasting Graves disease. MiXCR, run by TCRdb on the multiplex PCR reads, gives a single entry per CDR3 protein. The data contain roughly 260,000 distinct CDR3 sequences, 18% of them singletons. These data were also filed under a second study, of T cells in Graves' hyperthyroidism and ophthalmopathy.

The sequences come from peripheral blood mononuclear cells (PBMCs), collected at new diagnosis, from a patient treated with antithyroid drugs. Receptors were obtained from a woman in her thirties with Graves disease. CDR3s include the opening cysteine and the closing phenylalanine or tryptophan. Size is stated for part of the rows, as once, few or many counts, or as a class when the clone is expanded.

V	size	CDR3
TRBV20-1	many	CSARGPDSNNEQFF
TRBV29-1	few	CSVELRMNTEAFF
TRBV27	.	CASRLTSNQPQHF
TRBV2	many	CASRRNPTGTDTIYF
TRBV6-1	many	CASSVGTENSPLHF
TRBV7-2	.	CASSLREAQYF
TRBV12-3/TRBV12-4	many	CASSLHTASNQPQHF
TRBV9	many	CASSVAVGGTSQDTQYF
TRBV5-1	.	CASSTRTVLPDTQYF
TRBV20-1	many	CSAGRDRISPLHF
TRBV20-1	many	CSARDSNGDIQYF
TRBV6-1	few	CASNDGPYEQYF
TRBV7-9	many	CASSFEGSGNTIYF
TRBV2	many	CASPDRGLKAEQFF
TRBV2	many	CASGPVSTDTQYF
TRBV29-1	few	CSAKGLADTQYF